This entry lists 18 T cell receptor beta chains sequenced from one sample in a study of blood T cell repertoires in COVID-19 (dated by TCRdb to 2020 to 2022). The library was obtained by the immunoSEQ multiplex PCR assay. Imported from immuneACCESS, the table was reduced by TCRdb to in-frame sequences with V and J called. These copies leave out some clones; in studies compared against another copy, an unresolved V gene accounts for under half, and the cause of the remainder is not known. The sample records 310,000 or so clones, 80% to 90% of which are singletons. Roughly 1.2% of the sample rests with the top ten. Material: peripheral blood. The origin of the receptors is a woman aged 50 to 60 with acute or convalescent COVID-19.

The chain joins TRBV11-2 to TRBJ1-4, with D perhaps matching TRBD1 (5 bases). V was shortened by 1 base and J by 3 bases, with 9 bases between the two germline ends. The CDR3 extends over 15 amino acids. Germline CDR1 SGHAT, CDR2 FQNNGV. CDR3 loop: CASSLGQGSNEKLFF. CDR3 DNA sequence: TGTGCCAGCAGCTTAGGGCAGGGATCTAATGAAAAACTGTTTTTT.

This clone was seen a single time. The chain recombines TRBV5-6 with TRBJ1-1, with D possibly matching TRBD1 (6 bases). Between the trimmed V and J ends, which lost 1 base and 4 bases, there was a span of 8 bases. Germline CDR1 reads SGHDT; CDR2 reads YYEEEE. This CDR3 contains 13 residues. The DNA of the CDR3 is TGTGCCAGCAGCTTGATCAGGGGCACTGAAGCTTTCTTT. This translates into CASSLIRGTEAFF. The full variable domain, its missing parts supplied by reference TRBV5-6 and TRBJ1-1, is DAGVTQSPTHLIKTRGQQVTLRCSPKSGHDTVSWYQQALGQGPQFIFQYYEEEERQRGNFPDRFSGHQFPNYSSELNVNALLLGDSALYLCASSLIRGTEAFFGQGTRLTVV.

A word on this clone: Relative to the germline gene, one junction end is altered; a read error may explain this. In the same sample, other DNA sequences code for this CDR3. The chain couples TRBV7-8 to TRBJ2-5; D remains unclear. Germline-derived CDR1 and CDR2 are SGHVS and FQNEAQ. The CDR3 is made up of 15 amino acids. The CDR3 sequence: CASSLDRQPQETQYF. CDR3 sequence (DNA): TGTGCCAGCAGCTTAGACCGACAACCTCAAGAAACCCAGTACTTC.

The V and J genes are TRBV18 and TRBJ2-6, with D perhaps TRBD2 (5 bases). This CDR3 region has 17 residues. Trimming left V 3 bases short and J 0 bases short, with 12 bases between. Per germline, CDR1 KGHSH and CDR2 LQKENI. CDR3 sequence (DNA): TGTGCCAGCTCACCCCGGACTCCGACCTCTGGGGCCAACGTCCTGACTTTC. Its protein product is CASSPRTPTSGANVLTF. Variable domain in full (rest from reference TRBV18 and TRBJ2-6): NAGVMQNPRHLVRRRGQEARLRCSPMKGHSHVYWYRQLPEEGLKFMVYLQKENIIDESGMPKERFSAEFPKEGPSILRIQQVVRGDSAAYFCASSPRTPTSGANVLTFGAGSRLTVL.

The sample holds one count of this clone. V and J are TRBV27 and TRBJ2-7; 10 bases line up with TRBD2. Germline V gene data show CDR1 as MNHEY and CDR2 as SMNVEV (reference sequence). After removal of 8 bases from V and 1 base from J, the junction contained 2 bases not matched to a gene. The CDR3 contains 13 residues. The CDR3 DNA reads TGTGCCAGCCGAGCGGGAGGGTCCTACGAGCAGTACTTC. It codes for CASRAGGSYEQYF.

The J gene is TRBJ1-5, the V gene TRBV19; 7 bases line up with TRBD1. Germline V lookup: CDR1 LNHDA, CDR2 SQIVND (reference sequence). After removal of 6 bases from V and 7 bases from J, the junction contained 12 bases not matched to a gene. There are 15 residues in the CDR3. CDR3 coding DNA: TGTGCCAGTAGCCCACAACAGGGGACGGAGCAGCCCCAGCATTTT. Translated, it gives CASSPQQGTEQPQHF.

The chain uses TRBV2 and TRBJ2-7; a weak D match, TRBD1 (6 bases). The CDR3 is 13 amino acids. The V end was cut by 11 bases, the J end by 0 bases, with 14 bases between. Germline V gene lookup returns CDR1 SNHLY and CDR2 FYNNEI. The CDR3 reads CAGTRDISYEQYV. CDR3 DNA sequence: TGTGCCGGCACCCGGGACATCTCCTACGAGCAGTACGTC.

This clone has a single count. This chain connects TRBV11-2 to TRBJ2-4, with 8 nucleotides matching TRBD1. The V gene's germline CDR1 is SGHAT and CDR2 FQNNGV. The CDR3 consists of 13 residues. V shed 6 bases and J 10 bases; nucleotides not matched to a gene: 8. The CDR3 region has the DNA TGTGCCAGCAGGCCGGACAGGGATTTAATTCAGTACTTC. Protein: CASRPDRDLIQYF.

The chain joins TRBV27 to TRBJ2-1; 9 bases are a match to TRBD2. V lost 9 bases and J lost 7; bases outside the gene matches: 10. Germline values: CDR1 MNHEY, CDR2 SMNVEV (reference sequence). The CDR3 runs to 14 residues. CDR3 residues: CASRRASGNNEQFF. The CDR3 coding sequence is TGTGCCAGTCGGAGGGCTAGCGGGAATAATGAGCAGTTCTTC.

V usage is TRBV7-9 and J usage is TRBJ1-1, with D unclear. The germline CDR1 and CDR2 sequences are SEHNR and FQNEAQ (reference sequence). The ends were cut back, 4 bases at V and 1 base at J, with 7 bases in the middle. The CDR3 sequence is 13 residues long. CDR3 sequence: CASSSQPNTEAFF. The CDR3 DNA is TGTGCCAGCAGCTCACAGCCGAACACTGAAGCTTTCTTT.

The chain has TRBV7-9 and TRBJ2-7, with D unclear. The V and J ends lost 7 bases and 0 bases respectively, with 10 bases between them. Germline assignment: CDR1 SEHNR and CDR2 FQNEAQ (reference sequence). The length of the CDR3 is 13 residues. The CDR3 protein is CASNLMSSYEQYF. Written as DNA, the CDR3 is TGTGCCAGCAACCTCATGAGCTCCTACGAGCAGTACTTC.

This chain connects TRBV7-3 to TRBJ2-3, with D possibly being TRBD2 (5 bases). Germline V gives CDR1 SGHTA, CDR2 FQGTGA. Between the trimmed V and J ends, which lost 1 base and 4 bases, there was a span of 9 bases. The CDR3 contains 14 residues. The CDR3 protein is CASSLSGSPDTQYF. In nucleotides, the CDR3 is TGTGCCAGCAGCTTAAGCGGGTCCCCAGATACGCAGTATTTT.

This clone came up once. The chain employs TRBV9 and TRBJ2-5; D not certain. Germline values: CDR1 SGDLS, CDR2 YYNGEE. The CDR3 covers 12 residues. V gave up 5 bases and J gave up 2 bases, with 7 bases separating them. CDR3 DNA sequence: TGTGCCAGCAGTCGAGAACAAGAGACCCAGTACTTC. Translated, it gives CASSREQETQYF.

This chain joins TRBV2 and TRBJ2-1, with unresolved D. Germline lookup yields CDR1 SNHLY and CDR2 FYNNEI. The CDR3 is 12 amino acids. Trimming removed 4 bases from V and 2 bases from J, with 3 bases in between. The CDR3 here is CASSGAYNEQFF. CDR3 nucleotide sequence: TGTGCCAGCAGTGGAGCCTACAATGAGCAGTTCTTC.

CDR3 residues: CASSLEQGPEAFF. The CDR3 nucleotides read TGTGCCAGCAGCTTGGAACAGGGCCCTGAAGCTTTCTTT. This sequence joins TRBV5-6 and TRBJ1-1, with TRBD1 as a possible D gene (6 bases). There are 13 residues in the CDR3. With 0 bases removed from V and 6 bases from J, the gap between germline ends came to 9 bases. CDR1 SGHDT and CDR2 YYEEEE come from the germline V gene.

In its sample, this clone was seen once. Relative to the germline gene, one junction end is altered; a read error may explain this. The chain employs TRBV29-1 and TRBJ2-5; no reliable D call. The CDR3 spans 12 residues. Germline V gene sequence: CDR1 SQVTM, CDR2 ANQGSEA. CDR3 sequence reads: CSVEERQREMDF. The CDR3 DNA reads as TGCAGCGTTGAAGAGCGGCAGCGAGAAATGGACTTC.

The V and J genes are TRBV6-5 and TRBJ2-1; the D gene is possibly TRBD1 (6 bases). The CDR3 totals 15 residues. V shed 6 bases and J shed 9 bases, with 21 bases lying between them. Germline V gene lookup returns CDR1 MNHEY and CDR2 SVGAGI. CDR3 amino acids: CASRQSFLRGSEQFF. The DNA of the CDR3 is TGTGCCAGCAGGCAGTCCTTTTTAAGGGGGTCTGAGCAGTTCTTC.

The V and J genes are TRBV29-1 and TRBJ2-1, with 7 bases fitting TRBD2. V lost 4 bases, J lost 3 bases, and 6 bases stayed unmatched. Germline values: CDR1 SQVTM, CDR2 ANQGSEA. CDR3 length: 14 residues. The CDR3 spells CSVVSAGVYNEQFF. The CDR3 coding sequence is TGCAGCGTTGTGTCGGCGGGAGTCTACAATGAGCAGTTCTTC.